These 14 T cell receptor beta chains were sequenced from one sample in a study of OX40 agonist ivuxolimab in advanced cancers. Receptor libraries were prepared by the immunoSEQ multiplex PCR assay. Imported from immuneACCESS, the table was reduced by TCRdb to in-frame sequences with V and J called. These copies leave out some clones; in studies compared against another copy, an unresolved V gene accounts for under half, and the cause of the remainder is not known. The sample data list 17,000 or so clones, and less than 90% of these were observed just once. The top ten clonotypes cover around 25% of the sample. Sequencing was performed on CD4+ or CD8+ T cells sorted from blood, taken in a trial of the OX40 agonist ivuxolimab. All receptors come from an adult with an advanced solid tumor such as melanoma, head and neck, liver or kidney cancer.

This clone was seen more than once but under ten times. The V gene is TRBV4-1, the J gene TRBJ2-4, with no clear D. The V end lost 0 bases, the J end lost 2 bases, and 14 bases lay between the germline ends. CDR1 MGHRA and CDR2 YSYEKL come from the germline V gene. The CDR3 is 17 amino acids. CDR3 sequence reads: CASSQENQGVPKNIQYF. CDR3 coding DNA: TGCGCCAGCAGCCAAGAGAATCAAGGTGTACCCAAAAACATTCAGTACTTC.

The V call is TRBV6-5, the J call TRBJ2-7; D uncertain. From germline, CDR1 is MNHEY and CDR2 SVGAGI. The germline V and J ends were trimmed by 7 bases and 3 bases, with 4 bases remaining between them. The CDR3 is 10 residues long. The CDR3 region is CASMGYEQYF. CDR3 bases: TGTGCCAGCATGGGCTACGAGCAGTACTTC.

As to this clone: The missing conserved phenylalanine or tryptophan at the end of this CDR3 makes a read error likely. The chain has TRBV10-1 and TRBJ1-1; D not certain. The length of the CDR3 is 13 residues. CDR1 is WNHNN and CDR2 is SYGVQD in the germline V gene (reference sequence). The V gene lost 2 bases and the J gene lost 4 bases, with 8 bases spanning the gap. CDR3 sequence (DNA): TGCGCCAGCAGTGAGCCCGGAGGCACTGAAGCTTTCCTT. It translates to CASSEPGGTEAFL.

This clone was detected only once. V is TRBV27 and J is TRBJ2-2, with TRBD1 matching over 7 bases. J gave up 3 bases and V 3 bases, and 4 bases lay outside the gene matches. The CDR3 runs 15 residues. The germline V gene has CDR1 MNHEY and CDR2 SMNVEV (reference sequence). The CDR3 region has the DNA TGTGCCAGCAGTTTCAGACAGGGTTACACCGGGGAGCTGTTTTTT. Translating gives CASSFRQGYTGELFF.

The rearrangement uses TRBV7-8 and TRBJ2-5; TRBD1 agrees at 7 bases. This CDR3 spans 16 amino acids. V was clipped by 1 base and J by 3 bases; unmatched bases: 8. CDR1 is SGHVS, CDR2 FQNEAQ, per germline. The CDR3 DNA is TGTGCCAGCAGCTTAGTCGCAGGGGGTTCGGAAGAGACCCAGTACTTC. It is translated as CASSLVAGGSEETQYF.

This chain joins TRBV7-6 and TRBJ2-7; no reliable D call. Germline-derived CDR1 and CDR2 are SGHVS and FNYEAQ. This CDR3 region has 16 residues. V lost 2 bases, J lost 4 bases, and 18 bases lay in between. The CDR3 DNA reads as TGTGCCAGCAGCTTACTCCCAGACACGCAAGGGTACGAGCAGTACTTC. Residues: CASSLLPDTQGYEQYF. The variable domain in full, completed from reference TRBV7-6 and TRBJ2-7, reads GAGVSQSPRYKVTKRGQDVALRCDPISGHVSLYWYRQALGQGPEFLTYFNYEAQQDKSGLPNDRFSAERPEGSISTLTIQRTEQRDSAMYRCASSLLPDTQGYEQYFGPGTRLTVT.

The chain recombines TRBV27 with TRBJ2-1; D unclear. V was trimmed by 2 bases and J by 0 bases, leaving 2 bases between them. Germline V gene data show CDR1 as MNHEY and CDR2 as SMNVEV (reference sequence). This CDR3 spans 13 amino acids. The chain's CDR3 is CASSLGSYNEQFF. The CDR3 coding sequence is TGTGCCAGCAGTTTAGGCTCCTACAATGAGCAGTTCTTC.

J is TRBJ1-5 and V is TRBV4-1, with D perhaps matching TRBD1 (5 bases). CDR3 length: 15 amino acids. V was pared by 0 bases and J by 7 bases, with 13 bases between. Germline values: CDR1 MGHRA, CDR2 YSYEKL. This CDR3 is CASSQDWGRSQPQHF. The CDR3 DNA reads TGCGCCAGCAGCCAAGACTGGGGCAGAAGCCAGCCCCAGCATTTT.

In DNA, the CDR3 is TGTGCCAGCAGTGAATGGGACAGCTATAATTCACCCCTCCACTTT. It yields the protein CASSEWDSYNSPLHF. This rearrangement joins TRBV6-1 to TRBJ1-6; 7 positions agree with TRBD1. J was trimmed by 3 bases and V by 2 bases; bases with no gene match: 1. This CDR3 comprises 15 residues. CDR1 is MNHNS, CDR2 SASEGT, per germline.

The rearrangement uses TRBV15 and TRBJ1-1; 8 nucleotides align to TRBD1. The CDR3 runs 15 residues. CDR1 is LNHNV and CDR2 is YYDKDF in the germline V gene (reference sequence). With 9 bases clipped from V and 3 bases from J, the junction kept 12 bases outside the gene matches. CDR3 in amino acids: CATQSRGRRDTEAFF. CDR3 nucleotides: TGTGCCACTCAGTCCAGGGGGCGCCGGGACACTGAAGCTTTCTTT.

The V and J genes are TRBV5-1 and TRBJ1-1; no clear D. The CDR3 totals 13 residues. Germline V CDR1 and CDR2: SGHRS, YFSETQ. V dropped 5 bases and J dropped 1 base, with 9 bases sitting between them. In DNA, the CDR3 is TGCGCCAGCAGAGTATCCGAGAACACTGAAGCTTTCTTT. Protein sequence: CASRVSENTEAFF.

In its sample, this clone was seen once. The chain combines TRBV6-6 with TRBJ1-3; 7 nucleotides agree with TRBD1. CDR3 length: 16 amino acids. V was clipped by 6 bases and J by 0 bases; unmatched bases: 8. The germline CDR1 and CDR2 sequences are MNHNY and SVGAGI (reference sequence). The CDR3 region is CASRGDRAYSGNTIYF. The CDR3 coding sequence is TGTGCCAGCAGAGGGGACAGAGCTTACTCTGGAAACACCATATATTTT.

The chain couples TRBV5-4 to TRBJ1-4; the D is unclear. Trimming pared 6 bases from V and 0 bases from J, leaving 6 bases between. The CDR3 contains 13 residues. Per the germline V gene, CDR1 is SGHNT and CDR2 is YYREEE (reference sequence). Here the CDR3 DNA reads TGTGCCAGCACCGCATCAACTAATGAAAAACTGTTTTTT. This sequence encodes CASTASTNEKLFF.

As to this clone: A far more abundant clone sits one base away, making this likely a read error. V usage is TRBV5-1 and J usage is TRBJ1-2, with D unclear. The ends were cut back, 0 bases at V and 5 bases at J, with 23 bases in the middle. Germline-derived CDR1 and CDR2 are SGHRS and YFSETQ. The CDR3 loop spans 18 amino acids. Written as DNA, the CDR3 is TGCGCCAGCAGCTTGGGTAGTTGGTCACAAACGGGGATTTATGGCTACACCTTC. Its protein is CASSLGSWSQTGIYGYTF. Using reference TRBV5-1 and TRBJ1-2 for the parts outside the CDR3, the full variable domain is KAGVTQTPRYLIKTRGQQVTLSCSPISGHRSVSWYQQTPGQGLQFLFEYFSETQRNKGNFPGRFSGRQFSNSRSEMNVSTLELGDSALYLCASSLGSWSQTGIYGYTFGSGTRLTVV.